These 21 T cell receptor beta chains came from one sample sequenced in a study of shared clonotypes between healthy human individuals. The naive CD8 population came from CD45RO-negative cells selected for CCR7, without terminally differentiated effector memory CD45RA+ cells. TCRdb's table, derived via immunoSEQ multiplex PCR, lists solely in-frame clones and lacks some. The sample consists of hundreds of thousands of clones, 96% of them appearing once. The sample was naive CD8+ T cells sorted from blood. Receptors originate from a man aged 25-45 years in good health.

V gene TRBV18 combines with J gene TRBJ1-3; no reliable D call. The germline V gene has CDR1 KGHSH and CDR2 LQKENI. The CDR3 has 17 amino acids. Between the trimmed V and J ends, which lost 1 base and 0 bases, there was a span of 13 bases. For the CDR3, the DNA is TGTGCCAGCTCACCACGACCTAACCCAAGCTCTGGAAACACCATATATTTT. Translation gives CASSPRPNPSSGNTIYF.

The chain employs TRBV4-1 and TRBJ1-5; D unresolved. Germline lookup yields CDR1 MGHRA and CDR2 YSYEKL. Trimming removed 0 bases from V and 2 bases from J, with 14 bases in between. The CDR3 runs 17 residues. CDR3 bases: TGCGCCAGCAGCCAAGAACCGGGCCCTACGGGCAATCAGCCCCAGCATTTT. Translating it yields CASSQEPGPTGNQPQHF.

This chain joins TRBV7-8 and TRBJ2-7; D possibly corresponds to TRBD1 (5 bases). V was cut by 2 bases and J by 2 bases, with 13 bases left in between. This CDR3 contains 15 residues. CDR1 and CDR2 (germline): SGHVS, FQNEAQ. DNA of the CDR3: TGTGCCAGCAGCTTAAGGGGCTCCCACACCTACGAGCAGTACTTC. Its protein product is CASSLRGSHTYEQYF. The variable domain in full, completed from reference TRBV7-8 and TRBJ2-7, reads GAGVSQSPRYKVAKRGQDVALRCDPISGHVSLFWYQQALGQGPEFLTYFQNEAQLDKSGLPSDRFFAERPEGSVSTLKIQRTQQEDSAVYLCASSLRGSHTYEQYFGPGTRLTVT.

The rearrangement links TRBV7-9 to TRBJ2-2; 12 bases are a match to TRBD2. The CDR3 covers 18 residues. The J segment lost 1 base and the V segment lost 7 bases, leaving 10 bases of the junction unmatched. Germline V gene sequence: CDR1 SEHNR, CDR2 FQNEAQ (reference sequence). The CDR3 coding sequence is TGTGCCAGCACCGACGGACTAGCGGGAATTAGGAACACCGGGGAGCTGTTTTTT. It translates to CASTDGLAGIRNTGELFF.

This sequence joins TRBV7-2 and TRBJ2-2; D is perhaps TRBD1 or TRBD2 (5 bases each). Germline V gene data show CDR1 as SGHTA and CDR2 as FQGNSA. V lost 8 bases, J lost 5 bases, and 18 bases lay in between. The CDR3 loop spans 15 amino acids. The DNA of the CDR3 is TGTGCCAGCCCGGGGCCCGTCGAGGGGACCGGGGAGCTGTTTTTT. Translation: CASPGPVEGTGELFF.

This clone was picked up one time. The chain employs TRBV19 and TRBJ2-7; 7 bases agree with TRBD2. Germline trimming cut 7 bases from V and 7 bases from J; bases unmatched to any gene: 10. This CDR3 has 13 amino acids. Per the germline V gene, CDR1 is LNHDA and CDR2 is SQIVND (reference sequence). In DNA form, the CDR3 reads TGTGCCAGTATGGCTAGCGGCATGTGGGAGCAGTACTTC. It is translated as CASMASGMWEQYF.

The rearrangement uses TRBV7-9 and TRBJ1-2, with 7 bases fitting TRBD1. V shed 3 bases and J 6 bases; nucleotides not matched to a gene: 13. Germline V gives CDR1 SEHNR, CDR2 FQNEAQ (reference sequence). The length of the CDR3 is 16 residues. CDR3 amino acids: CASSFEPGQNVDGYTF. In DNA form, the CDR3 reads TGTGCCAGCAGCTTTGAACCGGGACAGAACGTCGATGGCTACACCTTC.

V and J are TRBV7-9 and TRBJ1-2; D might be TRBD1 (6 bases). Trimming left V 4 bases short and J 8 bases short, with 14 bases between. Germline assignment: CDR1 SEHNR and CDR2 FQNEAQ (reference sequence). The CDR3 spans 13 residues. CDR3 in DNA: TGTGCCAGCAGCTCAGGACAGTTGCGGGGCTACACCTTC. Its protein is CASSSGQLRGYTF.

The chain combines TRBV14 with TRBJ2-7, with no clear D. Germline V CDR1 and CDR2: SGHDN, FVKESK. Trimming left V 0 bases short and J 2 bases short, with 11 bases between. The CDR3 covers 15 residues. In DNA form, the CDR3 reads TGTGCCAGCAGCCAAGAGAACAGCTATGCCTACGAGCAGTACTTC. It codes for CASSQENSYAYEQYF.

The rearrangement links TRBV6-5 to TRBJ2-2; possible D gene TRBD1, 6 bases. The CDR3 contains 16 residues. Germline loops: CDR1 MNHEY, CDR2 SVGAGI. Trimming removed 2 bases at V and 1 base at J, with 11 bases between. CDR3 DNA sequence: TGTGCCAGCAGTTACGGCGACAGGATGAACACCGGGGAGCTGTTTTTT. The encoded protein is CASSYGDRMNTGELFF.

This chain uses TRBV9 with TRBJ2-2; D gene uncertain. Trimming removed 2 bases at V and 6 bases at J, with 11 bases between. The CDR3 is 14 residues long. CDR1 SGDLS and CDR2 YYNGEE come from the germline V gene. CDR3 in amino acids: CASSVGVSAGELFF. For the CDR3, the DNA is TGTGCCAGCAGCGTTGGGGTTTCGGCCGGGGAGCTGTTTTTT.

The rearrangement uses TRBV27 and TRBJ1-1; D possibly corresponds to TRBD1 (5 bases). The CDR3 length is 12 residues. From germline, CDR1 is MNHEY and CDR2 SMNVEV (reference sequence). V was shortened by 4 bases and J by 5 bases, with 8 bases between the two germline ends. The CDR3 coding sequence is TGTGCCAGCAGTTCGGGACCGACTGAAGCTTTCTTT. Translation: CASSSGPTEAFF.

This chain connects TRBV7-6 to TRBJ2-1, with D perhaps TRBD2 (7 bases). Germline assignment: CDR1 SGHVS and CDR2 FNYEAQ. The CDR3 length is 16 residues. V lost 2 bases to trimming and J lost 7 bases, with 18 bases between them. The CDR3 spells CASSLPMGAGVNEQFF. For the CDR3, the DNA is TGTGCCAGCAGCTTACCCATGGGGGCGGGAGTAAATGAGCAGTTCTTC.

The rearrangement links TRBV30 to TRBJ1-1; D ambiguous. This CDR3 has 13 residues. Looked up from germline, CDR1 is GTSNPN and CDR2 is SVGIG (reference sequence). Trimming pared 0 bases from V and 1 base from J, leaving 6 bases between. The CDR3 bases are TGTGCCTGGAGTGTAAAGGGGAACACTGAAGCTTTCTTT. Residues: CAWSVKGNTEAFF.

The chain employs TRBV5-1 and TRBJ2-7; TRBD1 aligns across 7 bases. This CDR3 is 16 amino acids long. Germline-derived CDR1 and CDR2 are SGHRS and YFSETQ. V shed 3 bases and J 7 bases; nucleotides not matched to a gene: 16. Here the CDR3 reads CASSSWGPGQPMEQYF. The DNA for the CDR3 is TGCGCCAGCAGCTCATGGGGTCCGGGACAGCCTATGGAGCAGTACTTC.

The gene calls are TRBV5-8 and TRBJ1-3, with a possible D match to TRBD1 (5 bases). The CDR3 runs to 14 residues. Germline loops: CDR1 SGHTS, CDR2 YDEGEE. The V end was cut by 3 bases, the J end by 1 base, with 8 bases between. CDR3 DNA sequence: TGTGCCAGCAGCTGGCAGGGTTCTGGAAACACCATATATTTT. Encoded protein: CASSWQGSGNTIYF.

The chain recombines TRBV6-6 with TRBJ1-1; D might be TRBD1 (5 bases). The CDR3 runs 14 residues. V dropped 6 bases and J dropped 3 bases, with 14 bases sitting between them. Germline-derived CDR1 and CDR2 are MNHNY and SVGAGI (reference sequence). CDR3 nucleotide sequence: TGTGCCAGCAGCAAACAGGCCTGGGACACTGAAGCTTTCTTT. Translation gives CASSKQAWDTEAFF.

The rearrangement uses TRBV27 and TRBJ2-7; the D gene is possibly TRBD1 (5 bases). Germline V gene sequence: CDR1 MNHEY, CDR2 SMNVEV (reference sequence). There are 14 residues in the CDR3. The V end lost 7 bases, the J end lost 2 bases, and 15 bases lay between the germline ends. The CDR3 DNA is TGTGCCAGCACCAAGAAGGCGGACACCTACGAGCAGTACTTC. This codes for CASTKKADTYEQYF.

Comments on this clone: The sample contains more than one DNA sequence encoding this CDR3. This chain links TRBV6-6 with TRBJ2-5; D remains unclear. The CDR3 has 12 residues. Trimming stripped 0 bases from V and 1 base from J, with 0 bases between. Germline loops: CDR1 MNHNY, CDR2 SVGAGI (reference sequence). The CDR3 sequence: CASSYSQETQYF. CDR3 nucleotide sequence: TGTGCCAGCAGTTACTCCCAAGAGACCCAGTACTTC.

V and J are TRBV7-9 and TRBJ1-2, with a possible D match to TRBD1 (5 bases). Trimming removed 1 base from V and 5 bases from J, with 17 bases in between. The V gene's germline CDR1 is SEHNR and CDR2 FQNEAQ (reference sequence). The length of the CDR3 is 16 residues. The DNA for the CDR3 is TGTGCCAGCAGCTTAGAAGGGACCGGGCTGTGGTATGGCTACACCTTC. It codes for CASSLEGTGLWYGYTF.

The chain couples TRBV5-4 to TRBJ2-1; TRBD2 is a possible D gene (6 bases). Germline lookup yields CDR1 SGHNT and CDR2 YYREEE (reference sequence). V was shortened by 3 bases and J by 10 bases, with 11 bases between the two germline ends. This CDR3 is 12 amino acids long. CDR3: CASSWEEGEQFF. The DNA of the CDR3 is TGTGCCAGCAGCTGGGAGGAAGGAGAGCAGTTCTTC.